The 8 T cell receptor beta chains reported below all come from one sample, sequenced in a study of T cells in Graves' hyperthyroidism and ophthalmopathy. It was RNA transcripts that yielded the amplified TCR beta CDR3 regions. An initial round of RT-PCR targeting the TCR CDR3 relied on the HTBI primer set. TCRdb re-derived calls from the multiplex PCR reads in MiXCR, one entry per CDR3 protein. The sample carries a few hundred thousand distinct CDR3 sequences, roughly 15% recorded once. The sequencing sample was made of blood. Receptors originate from a woman aged 35 to 49 with Graves' ophthalmopathy.

This clonotype appeared a single time. The chain links TRBV12-3 or TRBV12-4 to TRBJ2-2; D unresolved. Deletions cut 6 bases from V and 5 bases from J, with 19 bases between. This CDR3 has 16 residues. The CDR3 is CASSPVALRATGELFF. The CDR3 DNA sequence: TGTGCCAGCAGCCCCGTCGCCCTTAGAGCGACCGGGGAGCTGTTTTTT.

In its sample, this clonotype was seen many times. In DNA form, the CDR3 reads TGTGCCAGCTCACCAGGGGCGGAGACCGGGGAGCTGTTTTTT. It codes for CASSPGAETGELFF. The V gene is TRBV18, the J gene TRBJ2-2; perhaps TRBD1 as D (5 bases). Germline-derived CDR1 and CDR2 are KGHSH and LQKENI. Deletions cut 2 bases from V and 5 bases from J, with 9 bases between. This CDR3 spans 14 amino acids.

Many counts were recorded for this clonotype. The gene calls are TRBV2 and TRBJ2-1, with 8 bases lining up with TRBD2. CDR1 is SNHLY and CDR2 is FYNNEI in the germline V gene. The V segment lost 8 bases and the J segment 10 bases; nucleotides outside the gene matches: 16. The CDR3 contains 15 residues. CDR3 nucleotide sequence: TGTGCCAGCCGGCGGGGGGAGGAGGTCTTTGGCGAGCAGTTCTTC. Translating gives CASRRGEEVFGEQFF.

This clonotype was seen repeatedly, ten times or more. V and J are TRBV18 and TRBJ1-1, with 10 bases that match TRBD1. The J segment lost 5 bases and the V segment lost 2 bases, leaving 5 bases of the junction unmatched. The CDR3 is 15 residues long. Germline CDR1 KGHSH, CDR2 LQKENI. The CDR3 DNA follows: TGTGCCAGCTCACCAGACAGGGGGCGGAGGACTGAAGCTTTCTTT. Translated, it gives CASSPDRGRRTEAFF.

This clonotype was seen only a few times. V usage is TRBV5-1 and J usage is TRBJ1-6, with D perhaps TRBD1 (5 bases). The germline V gene has CDR1 SGHRS and CDR2 YFSETQ. This CDR3 is built from 14 residues. Trimming cost V 4 bases and J 10 bases, with 15 bases left between them. The DNA of the CDR3 is TGCGCCAGCAGCCTCCCAGGGATCAAATCACCCCTCCACTTT. It encodes CASSLPGIKSPLHF.

On this clonotype: This may be a read error: a much more frequent sequence differs by one nucleotide. The chain uses TRBV3-1 and TRBJ2-7; D remains ambiguous. The J call may be wrong; the DNA end is better matched by TRBJ2-1. Germline lookup yields CDR1 LGHDT and CDR2 YNNKEL (reference sequence). CDR3 length: 12 amino acids. The CDR3 DNA sequence: TGTGCCAGCAGCCACGAATCTTACGAGCAGTTCTTC. Translation gives CASSHESYEQFF.

This clonotype has only a few counts. The chain links TRBV3-1 to TRBJ2-7; 12 positions agree with TRBD2. Germline CDR1 and CDR2: LGHDT and YNNKEL (reference sequence). The CDR3 consists of 20 residues. Trimming cost V 0 bases and J 6 bases; bases outside gene matches: 18. CDR3: CASSQDSFTSGRTWMVEQYF. Here the CDR3 DNA reads TGTGCCAGCAGCCAAGATAGTTTTACTAGCGGGAGGACATGGATGGTCGAGCAGTACTTC.

The chain couples TRBV28 to TRBJ2-3, with D perhaps matching TRBD1 (6 bases). Per the germline V gene, CDR1 is MDHEN and CDR2 is SYDVKM. This CDR3 has 15 amino acids. V was clipped by 10 bases and J by 3 bases, with 20 bases between them. CDR3: CATVGEGRGTDTQYF. The CDR3 DNA sequence: TGTGCCACTGTGGGGGAAGGTAGGGGGACAGATACGCAGTATTTT.